These 10 T cell receptor beta chains originate from one sample sequenced in a study of shared clonotypes between healthy human individuals. The method was immunoSEQ multiplex PCR; TCRdb's version includes in-frame clones alone and lacks a portion of them. Among around 990,000 clones listed, approximately 80% were seen once. Sequenced sample: memory CD4+ T cells from PBMCs. Sample subset: CD45RA-negative fraction. The origin of the receptors is a man younger than 35 in good health. Some clones in this sample may be carry-over from other donors' samples.

This chain connects TRBV28 to TRBJ1-2, with TRBD1 identical over 9 bases. The CDR3 spans 15 residues. Germline assignment: CDR1 MDHEN and CDR2 SYDVKM. After removal of 5 bases from V and 5 bases from J, the junction contained 9 bases not matched to a gene. CDR3 in DNA: TGTGCCAGCAGTACGGGACAGGGAGGGGTATATGGCTACACCTTC. As protein: CASSTGQGGVYGYTF.

Comments on this clone: This specimen includes other DNA sequences encoding the same CDR3. V is TRBV18 and J is TRBJ2-1, with TRBD1 matching 9 bases. The V gene end was trimmed by 0 bases and the J gene end by 4 bases; junction bases not matched to a gene: 4. This CDR3 spans 16 amino acids. The germline V gene has CDR1 KGHSH and CDR2 LQKENI. The CDR3 loop is CASSPPTGGAYNEQFF. Written as DNA, the CDR3 is TGTGCCAGCTCACCACCTACAGGGGGCGCTTACAATGAGCAGTTCTTC.

As for this clone: Distinct nucleotide sequences in the sample also encode this CDR3. V gene TRBV5-1 combines with J gene TRBJ2-3; 7 nucleotides align to TRBD2. The CDR3 is made up of 14 amino acids. The V and J ends lost 2 bases and 4 bases, in that order; junction bases with no gene match: 4. Per germline, CDR1 SGHRS and CDR2 YFSETQ. CDR3 protein: CASSFIAGADTQYF. CDR3 sequence (DNA): TGCGCCAGCAGCTTCATTGCGGGAGCAGATACGCAGTATTTT.

The CDR3 loop reads CASSAQPESGANVLTF. CDR3 bases: TGTGCCAGCAGTGCACAGCCCGAATCTGGGGCCAACGTCCTGACTTTC. The chain has TRBV6-1 and TRBJ2-6; D not resolved. Germline CDR1 and CDR2: MNHNS and SASEGT. V lost 4 bases and J 1 base, leaving 11 bases between the germline ends. CDR3 length: 16 amino acids.

This rearrangement joins TRBV5-4 to TRBJ2-7; 8 bases line up with TRBD2. The CDR3 has 16 amino acids. The V gene's germline CDR1 is SGHNT and CDR2 YYREEE (reference sequence). V lost 4 bases to trimming and J lost 2 bases; unmatched junction nucleotides: 11. The CDR3 DNA reads as TGTGCCAGCAGCAAGGGAGTAGCGGGAACCCCCTACGAGCAGTACTTC. Amino acids: CASSKGVAGTPYEQYF.

In its sample, this clone was seen a few times. This sequence joins TRBV29-1 and TRBJ1-2, with D maybe TRBD1 (5 bases). The CDR3 sequence is 11 residues long. Germline lookup yields CDR1 SQVTM and CDR2 ANQGSEA. V was cut by 8 bases and J by 8 bases, with 15 bases left in between. CDR3 loop: CSLLGVAGYTF. The CDR3 DNA reads TGCAGCCTTTTAGGGGTTGCAGGCTACACCTTC.

This clone has a handful of counts. The rearrangement links TRBV4-1 to TRBJ2-6; D gene uncertain. This CDR3 has 16 residues. Looked up from germline, CDR1 is MGHRA and CDR2 is YSYEKL. V was trimmed by 0 bases and J by 0 bases, leaving 6 bases between them. CDR3 loop: CASSQDSLSGANVLTF. The CDR3 nucleotides read TGCGCCAGCAGCCAAGATAGCCTCTCTGGGGCCAACGTCCTGACTTTC.

The chain carries TRBV5-6 and TRBJ2-5, with 8 bases identical to TRBD2. There are 16 residues in the CDR3. The germline V gene encodes CDR1 SGHDT and CDR2 YYEEEE. V lost 4 bases and J lost 4; bases outside the gene matches: 12. CDR3 in DNA: TGTGCCAGCAGCGCGGCGGTAGCGGGATGGGGAGAGACCCAGTACTTC. Amino acid sequence: CASSAAVAGWGETQYF. Supplemented by reference TRBV5-6 and TRBJ2-5, the full variable domain reads DAGVTQSPTHLIKTRGQQVTLRCSPKSGHDTVSWYQQALGQGPQFIFQYYEEEERQRGNFPDRFSGHQFPNYSSELNVNALLLGDSALYLCASSAAVAGWGETQYFGPGTRLLVL.

The V gene is TRBV5-1, the J gene TRBJ2-3; 8 bases fit TRBD2. The junction had 5 bases not matched to a gene; V was cut back by 3 bases and J by 2 bases. This CDR3 is built from 15 residues. The germline gives CDR1 SGHRS, CDR2 YFSETQ. Here the CDR3 reads CASSSVLAATDTQYF. Written as DNA, the CDR3 is TGCGCCAGCAGCTCCGTACTAGCGGCCACAGATACGCAGTATTTT.

The chain joins TRBV7-9 to TRBJ2-2, with a possible D match to TRBD1 (6 bases). Germline assignment: CDR1 SEHNR and CDR2 FQNEAQ (reference sequence). V lost 3 bases and J lost 5, with 13 bases in between. The CDR3 consists of 15 residues. The CDR3 nucleotides read TGTGCCAGCAGCTTGTTACAGGGCCGAACCGGGGAGCTGTTTTTT. Protein sequence: CASSLLQGRTGELFF.